This T cell receptor beta chain was recovered during a study of cytomegalovirus exposure and HLA in healthy donors. Repertoires were generated with immunoSEQ multiplex PCR, while TCRdb's copy carries only in-frame clones and drops some. The repertoire holds about 150,000 clones, with roughly 87% as singletons. CDR3 size: 13 residues. Germline CDR1 is LNHDA and CDR2 is SQIVND (reference sequence). Trimming cost V 5 bases and J 7 bases; bases outside gene matches: 5. The donors were part of the validation cohort of around 110 subjects. That cohort was separate from the first cohort, which comprised under 700 subjects.

The gene calls are TRBV19 and TRBJ2-7; TRBD1 agrees at 10 bases. This TCR came from a man between 18 and 29 years old in good health and CMV-seropositive. Input material: PBMCs. CDR3 region: CASSLDRGLEQYF. As DNA, the CDR3 is TGTGCCAGTAGTCTGGACAGGGGGTTGGAGCAGTACTTC.